Presented here are 3 T cell receptor beta chains from one specimen sequenced in a study of T-cell memory formation after mild COVID-19. TCRdb re-derived calls from the 5' RACE reads in MiXCR, one entry per CDR3 protein. The sample includes 130,000 to 150,000 distinct CDR3 sequences, 6% to 7% of them seen just once. What was sequenced was PBMCs or a T cell subset sorted from them (not recorded which). Receptors originate from an adult woman who had mild COVID-19 (a few samples of this study predate the infection). Cell type and time point are not known.

This clonotype turned up a few times. The V and J genes are TRBV5-4 and TRBJ2-3; D is possibly TRBD1 (5 bases). V was pared by 1 base and J by 0 bases, with 9 bases between. Germline V lookup: CDR1 SGHNT, CDR2 YYREEE (reference sequence). The CDR3 runs to 15 residues. Here the CDR3 DNA reads TGTGCCAGCAGCTTGACCACAGGCAGCACAGATACGCAGTATTTT. This translates into CASSLTTGSTDTQYF.

There are many counts of this clonotype. This chain links TRBV5-1 with TRBJ1-1; possible D gene TRBD1, 6 bases. The CDR3 totals 15 residues. V was pared by 4 bases and J by 4 bases, with 17 bases between. Germline lookup yields CDR1 SGHRS and CDR2 YFSETQ. The CDR3 DNA reads as TGCGCCAGCAGCCCAGGGGCGGGGGGGAGCACTGAAGCTTTCTTT. Translating it yields CASSPGAGGSTEAFF.

This clonotype is a singleton in its sample. The gene calls are TRBV7-3 and TRBJ2-2; maybe TRBD2 (5 bases). Germline V lookup: CDR1 SGHTA, CDR2 FQGTGA. The CDR3 consists of 13 residues. Trimming cost V 5 bases and J 10 bases, with 14 bases left between them. Written as DNA, the CDR3 is TGTGCCAGCAGCCCCCGGGATGCCGTGGAGCTGTTTTTT. Translating gives CASSPRDAVELFF.